This TCR beta chain was obtained from a study of cytomegalovirus exposure and HLA in healthy donors (dated by TCRdb to about 2017). Background on the whole study: In an earlier analysis of around 540 of the donors, 276 Gb of sequence data and approximately 120 million unique TCR beta sequences from 180 million or so T cells were reported. Both class I and class II loci were covered by HLA typing, at four-digit resolution. Among about 370 genotyped donors of the cohort, an average of approximately 240,000 unique TCR beta nucleotide sequences was sequenced per donor, of which roughly 17% were non-productive. The aim of the study was to test whether cataloging public T cell receptors could identify signatures of past pathogen exposure. Of the 398 genotyped donors, 75% to 85% were placed in the genetic ancestry cluster associated with self-reported Caucasian donors. Typing coverage differed by locus: A, B, C, DRB1 and DQB1 were typed in about 629-640 donors, DQA1 in roughly 500, DPA1 in some 570, and DPB1 in around 490. An early release that covered about 600 HLA-typed donors contained approximately 300 gigabases of sequencing data and about 93 million unique TCR sequences. Several DR-DQ haplotypes were treated as single units for association and clustering because of strong linkage in the cohort. The study combined high-throughput TCR immunosequencing, statistical association of individual TCRs with disease status, and machine learning to predict cytomegalovirus infection status. Donor age, sex, ethnicity and CMV serostatus were compiled together with the repertoire data. A later genetic analysis took genome-wide SNP genotypes for about 60% of the roughly 670 donors and used that subset as a discovery cohort. In the later analysis, no new phenotypic data were used to find candidate immune exposures; instead, reliance was placed on TCR beta sequences and their occurrence across donors. The study profiled the T cell repertoires of approximately 700 subjects by immunosequencing and related them to cytomegalovirus serostatus. Every repertoire in the discovery cohort had been generated on one and the same sequencing platform. To study patterns of TCR occurrence, a later analysis re-analyzed previously published TCR beta repertoires from 600 to 750 donors and added high-resolution HLA genotyping. An earlier analysis of approximately 630 of the donors applied high-throughput TCR beta sequencing to assess whether each TCR beta V gene segment acted as functional or pseudogenic. In addition to the first cohort of 500 to 850 subjects, a separate validation cohort of approximately 120 different subjects was used.

Trimming at the junction amounts to 1 base on V and 3 bases on J, and the germline ends lie 7 bases apart. The CDR3 runs 13 amino acids, cysteine and phenylalanine included. The read is trimmed to its CDR3 DNA, 39 bases read in frame from base 1. As encoded in the germline V gene, CDR1 is SGHTA while CDR2 is FQGNSA. What the authors observed across the whole study: Presence/absence analyses assumed roughly uniform sequencing depth across donors, an assumption that may not hold. While some public TCRs were present in many individuals, most TCR sequences turned up only very rarely across donors. According to a later analysis, parvovirus B19, influenza, CMV and Epstein-Barr virus appeared linked to several top co-occurrence clusters. In a later analysis, most CMV-associated TCR beta chains were found to appear HLA-restricted, with HLA associations seemingly driven largely by CMV exposure. In a later genetic analysis, a missense DCLRE1C variant was associated with V-gene and J-gene trimming of TCR beta chains, and the association was replicated in an independent cohort. In both the original and validation cohorts, the classifier was reported to diagnose cytomegalovirus status with high specificity and sensitivity. For the cohort, immune exposure information was limited to CMV serostatus. It was suggested by the authors that the approach could potentially be generalized to other disease states and immunological phenotypes. Correlated functional status among segregating V segments might reflect linkage disequilibrium, but an unknown experimental factor could not be ruled out. Because HLA typing was missing for some donors at each locus, association tests included only the typed subset. When HLA alleles, especially DR and DQ, strongly co-occurred, attributing TCR associations to individual alleles was difficult. The earlier analysis of approximately 540 of the donors excluded roughly 16 rarely observed V segments, including chromosome 9 orphons, because counts were too low. A few of the identified cytomegalovirus-associated TCR beta chains were confirmed in vitro to be specific for cytomegalovirus antigens. Because the 87-base-pair reads could not distinguish some IMGT-functional V segments, including TRBV6-2 and TRBV6-3, those segments were excluded. A cluster of highly shared sequence variants was judged likely to be a technical artifact of the sequencing pipeline. Specific HLA alleles were associated with roughly 16,000 TCR beta sequences at a false discovery rate of 0.05 in a later analysis. A further reported finding was that TCR beta sequences accurately predicted the HLA-A and HLA-B alleles for most subjects in the first cohort. In an earlier analysis of some 500 of the donors, most TCR beta V segments were observed in productive rearrangements about 87% or about 30% of the time, broadly matching IMGT annotations. In a later analysis, TCR association rates were found to vary across HLA loci, with the most associated TCRs seen for DRB1 alleles and the fewest for HLA-C alleles. In the study, around 150 TCR beta chains were listed as associated with cytomegalovirus. A later analysis found that HLA-associated TCR beta chains were more clonally expanded and had lower generation probabilities than equally common non-associated chains. A later genetic analysis reported fewer N-insertions in productive TCRs among donors in an Asian-associated ancestry cluster than the roughly 650-donor mean. This cohort had only TCR beta chains sequenced, and the lack of alpha or paired-chain data limited which features could be detected.

Library prep was done by the immunoSEQ multiplex PCR assay. A mixture of 60 forward primers for TCR Vbeta segments and 13 reverse primers for TCR Jbeta segments was used in the multiplex PCR. The CDR3 region of rearranged TCR beta genes was amplified from genomic DNA with a multiplex PCR assay. The Illumina HiSeq System was used to sequence the amplified TCR beta libraries as 87-base-pair reads. From the authors' description of their analysis: Across the 700 or so repertoires, a later analysis counted about 81 million unique TCR beta chains, roughly 11 million of which were shared by at least two donors. Raw reads were error-corrected and collapsed into unique sequences with a nearest-neighbor algorithm that merged closely related sequences to remove PCR and sequencing errors. CDR3 sequences were aligned to IMGT reference sequences to assign V, D and J gene segments. Each retained sequence needed at least a six-nucleotide match to both a V gene segment and a J gene segment. A rearrangement counted as productive if the CDR3 had no stop codons and remained in frame with V and J, and every other rearrangement counted as non-productive. CDR3 was defined according to IMGT convention as the region running from the second conserved V-encoded cysteine to the conserved J-encoded phenylalanine. In an earlier analysis of some 550 of the donors, sequences lacking an unambiguous match to a single V gene segment were excluded. An earlier analysis of a few hundred of the donors classified V segments as functional when productive rearrangements were above 56.7% and as segregating when the standard deviation between donors was above 5%. A statistical classification framework was developed to diagnose cytomegalovirus status using the catalog of TCR beta chain sequences. A later analysis assigned V and J genes by comparing TCR nucleotide sequences with IMGT/GENE-DB human TR gene sequences. Using the TCRdist pipeline, a later analysis assigned CDR3 sequences along with most-parsimonious VDJ recombination scenarios. In a later analysis, every TCR beta chain was defined by the combination of its CDR3 amino acid sequence and its V-gene family, and reads without a unique V-gene family were dropped. A later analysis removed 592 highly shared, low-generation-probability nucleotide sequences to deal with suspected cross-contamination and a sequencing artifact. In a later analysis, a clonal expansion index for each public chain was calculated from normalized within-repertoire ranks of inferred template counts. Generation probabilities in a later analysis came from a VDJ recombination model fitted to out-of-frame rearrangements, and those results were checked against IGoR. In a later analysis, TCR-TCR, TCR-HLA and TCR-CMV co-occurrence was scored with hypergeometric tests, and a repertoire-size bias correction was applied to TCR pairs. A later analysis estimated false discovery rates by permuting HLA or CMV assignments 20 times. A later analysis grouped co-occurring TCRs with DBSCAN, adding TCRdist sequence similarity when clustering within HLA-allele-positive subsets. Repertoires with fewer than 30,000 or more than 120,000 public chains were left out of co-occurrence clustering, as were a few repertoires with anomalous nucleotide sharing. TCRdb stores this immuneACCESS table with in-frame sequences only. Part of the clones is absent; in the studies checked, under half of the shortfall reflects unresolved V genes, and no reason is known for the rest. The D gene and trimming were derived from the DNA, and the V and J assignments and clone size from that table. In this sample the table shows roughly 55,000 clones, around 80% of which occur a single time. The ten largest clonotypes hold over 2% of the sample.

In total, 630 or so healthy bone marrow donors made up the cohort. Cohort members were all nominally healthy when sampled, although unrecorded immune exposures were likely present. The donor tested CMV seropositive and was one of the 289 seropositive cohort members. A peripheral blood sample was provided by each donor, and peripheral blood mononuclear cells were used for TCR beta sequencing. Genomic DNA extraction from the blood cell samples was performed with the Qiagen DNeasy Blood Extraction Kit. On this clone: Its antigen is still unknown. No much larger clone exists at a distance of one base, and base qualities are not known.

Here the chain combines TRBV7-2 and TRBJ2-7, with the D gene call left open. This sequence originates from a boy between 10 and 17 years old in good health and CMV-seropositive. Sequencing was performed on PBMCs. The encoded CDR3 is CASSLGTYYEQYF. In nucleotides, the sequence is TGTGCCAGCAGCTTAGGAACATACTACGAGCAGTACTTC.